The TCR beta chain under discussion was sequenced for a study of CD8+CD57+ T cells in acquired aplastic anemia. Study at large: Sorted CD4+ and CD8+ cell DNA averaged around 3 ug. Healthy donor CD4+ cell samples had a mean of around 11 million reads.

CDR3 and TCR beta VDJ profiling relied on genomic DNA as the template. From the reads, TCRdb called clonotypes with MiXCR, one entry per CDR3 protein. This sample has over 150,000 distinct CDR3 sequences, with roughly 47% found just once. Study conclusions and caveats: Patients were compared with controls for CD8+ Simpson's diversity, and no significant difference emerged. The number of CD8+ CDR3 sequences shared by patients and controls was twenty-nine.

The V gene end was trimmed by 5 bases and the J gene end by 1 base; junction bases not matched to a gene: 3. The CDR3 loop spans 14 amino acids. In germline, CDR1 is SNHLY, CDR2 FYNNEI. This clonotype appeared many times. Antigen specificity is unknown. The specimen was sorted CD4+, CD8+, or CD8+CD57+ T cells (not recorded which) from PBMCs. The chain employs TRBV2 and TRBJ2-5, with 8 bases identical to TRBD1. This clonotype originated in a human donor in good health. CDR3 in DNA: TGTGCCAGCAGTTACGACAGGGGCCAAGAGACCCAGTACTTC. It encodes CASSYDRGQETQYF.